One sample yielded the 28 T cell receptor beta chains listed below, sequenced in a study of cytomegalovirus exposure and HLA in healthy donors. Libraries were prepared by immunoSEQ multiplex PCR; TCRdb keeps only in-frame clonotypes and omits some of them. Counted here are 90,000 to 130,000 clones, approximately 88% occurring once; the ten biggest clones make up about 1.5%. Sequencing input: PBMCs. The source is a woman in her twenties or thirties in good health and CMV-seropositive.

The V and J genes are TRBV20-1 and TRBJ1-6; D gene uncertain. V was clipped by 7 bases and J by 8 bases, with 9 bases between them. Per the germline V gene, CDR1 is DFQATT and CDR2 is SNEGSKA (reference sequence). This CDR3 region has 11 residues. CDR3 amino acids: CSVGVDSPLHF. CDR3 sequence (DNA): TGCAGTGTGGGCGTAGATTCACCCCTCCACTTT.

The rearrangement uses TRBV9 and TRBJ2-5, with no clear D. The germline V gene encodes CDR1 SGDLS and CDR2 YYNGEE. V lost 4 bases and J 0 bases, leaving 7 bases between the germline ends. The CDR3 consists of 13 residues. The CDR3 DNA follows: TGTGCCAGCAGCCGCGACTACCAAGAGACCCAGTACTTC. Translation gives CASSRDYQETQYF.

The V call is TRBV7-9, the J call TRBJ1-6; unclear D gene. The germline V gene has CDR1 SEHNR and CDR2 FQNEAQ (reference sequence). This CDR3 spans 15 amino acids. The V end was cut by 3 bases, the J end by 10 bases, with 16 bases between. The CDR3 DNA is TGTGCCAGCAGCTTGTCTGCCGGGTTTCGATCACCCCTCCACTTT. This sequence encodes CASSLSAGFRSPLHF.

The chain employs TRBV14 and TRBJ2-7; D not resolved. Trimming shortened V by 2 bases and J by 5 bases, and 7 bases separated the two germline ends. CDR1 and CDR2 from the germline V gene are SGHDN and FVKESK. The CDR3 loop spans 12 amino acids. CDR3 nucleotide sequence: TGTGCCAGCAGCCAAAGCGTACACGAGCAGTACTTC. It codes for CASSQSVHEQYF.

The chain carries TRBV7-8 and TRBJ2-7, with 8 nucleotides matching TRBD1. Trimming took 5 bases from V and 4 from J; bases not matched to a gene: 7. The length of the CDR3 is 14 residues. Germline CDR1 reads SGHVS; CDR2 reads FQNEAQ. The CDR3 DNA is TGTGCCAGCAGCCCCGGGACAGGAGGGTACGAGCAGTACTTC. This codes for CASSPGTGGYEQYF.

This clone was detected only once. V is TRBV5-1 and J is TRBJ1-1; D is uncertain. The germline V gene encodes CDR1 SGHRS and CDR2 YFSETQ. CDR3 size: 14 residues. Trimming left V 4 bases short and J 3 bases short, with 13 bases between. The CDR3 nucleotides read TGCGCCAGCAGCGCACTGGGCTCGGACACTGAAGCTTTCTTT. Its translation: CASSALGSDTEAFF. Full variable domain (rest looked up from reference TRBV5-1 and TRBJ1-1): KAGVTQTPRYLIKTRGQQVTLSCSPISGHRSVSWYQQTPGQGLQFLFEYFSETQRNKGNFPGRFSGRQFSNSRSEMNVSTLELGDSALYLCASSALGSDTEAFFGQGTRLTVV.

The rearrangement uses TRBV7-6 and TRBJ2-1; 11 nucleotides agree with TRBD2. The V gene's germline CDR1 is SGHVS and CDR2 FNYEAQ. Trimming took 5 bases from V and 8 from J; bases not matched to a gene: 11. The CDR3 runs to 16 residues. In nucleotides, the CDR3 is TGTGCCAGCAGCCAATTAGCGGGAGGGCCTTTTGATGAGCAGTTCTTC. This sequence encodes CASSQLAGGPFDEQFF.

This chain joins TRBV28 and TRBJ1-5; TRBD1 agrees at 7 bases. The CDR3 length is 16 residues. The V and J ends lost 3 bases and 2 bases, in that order; junction bases with no gene match: 7. Germline CDR1 MDHEN, CDR2 SYDVKM. This chain's CDR3 is CASSFPPDRGNQPQHF. The CDR3 DNA reads TGTGCCAGCAGTTTCCCACCCGACAGGGGCAATCAGCCCCAGCATTTT.

The gene calls are TRBV7-9 and TRBJ1-1; 9 bases line up with TRBD1. J gave up 5 bases and V 2 bases, and 6 bases lay outside the gene matches. Germline CDR1 and CDR2: SEHNR and FQNEAQ (reference sequence). The CDR3 loop spans 15 amino acids. CDR3: CASSLKGQGSTEAFF. The CDR3 DNA follows: TGTGCCAGCAGCTTAAAGGGACAGGGAAGTACTGAAGCTTTCTTT.

In this sample, this clone turned up once. J is TRBJ2-3 and V is TRBV12-1; the D segment call TRBD1 is taken from the table without a DNA check. TRBV12-1 is deemed a pseudogene. The CDR3 contains 12 residues. DNA of the CDR3: TGTGCCAGCAGCCACATGCCAGATACGCAGTATTTT. It yields the protein CASSHMPDTQYF.

The chain couples TRBV7-9 to TRBJ1-3, with TRBD1 as a possible D gene (6 bases). CDR1 is SEHNR and CDR2 is FQNEAQ in the germline V gene (reference sequence). CDR3 length equals 15 residues. V lost 4 bases, J lost 0 bases, and 10 bases lay in between. CDR3 nucleotides: TGTGCCAGCAGCTCGGACAGACTCTCTGGAAACACCATATATTTT. Protein product: CASSSDRLSGNTIYF.

J is TRBJ1-3 and V is TRBV7-2; 7 nucleotides match TRBD1. V lost 5 bases and J lost 0; bases outside the gene matches: 4. CDR1 and CDR2 from the germline V gene are SGHTA and FQGNSA. The CDR3 loop spans 15 amino acids. The CDR3 is CASSMGQTSGNTIYF. In DNA form, the CDR3 reads TGTGCCAGCAGCATGGGACAGACCTCTGGAAACACCATATATTTT.

The chain carries TRBV7-2 and TRBJ2-1, with 8 bases matching TRBD2. This CDR3 is 17 amino acids long. The ends lost 2 bases at V and 4 bases at J; junction bases unmatched: 10. Germline CDR1 reads SGHTA; CDR2 reads FQGNSA. The CDR3 bases are TGTGCCAGCAGCTTAAGAGTTAGCGGGGCTGTTTACAATGAGCAGTTCTTC. Protein: CASSLRVSGAVYNEQFF.

The chain uses TRBV2 and TRBJ2-7; D is uncertain. Trimming cost V 2 bases and J 2 bases, with 10 bases left between them. The CDR3 extends over 14 amino acids. From germline, CDR1 is SNHLY and CDR2 FYNNEI. This CDR3 is CASSESGSPYEQYF. The CDR3 DNA sequence: TGTGCCAGCAGTGAATCGGGTTCCCCCTACGAGCAGTACTTC.

In nucleotides, the CDR3 is TGTGCCAGCCTCGGACAGTTAACCTACGAGCAGTACTTC. Translated, it gives CASLGQLTYEQYF. The chain is built from TRBV2 and TRBJ2-7; D is perhaps TRBD1 (6 bases). Trimming removed 8 bases at V and 2 bases at J, with 13 bases between. The CDR3 loop spans 13 amino acids. The germline CDR1 and CDR2 sequences are SNHLY and FYNNEI.

The chain couples TRBV5-1 to TRBJ2-1; 11 bases align to TRBD2. Trimming at V came to 5 bases and at J to 5 bases, leaving 3 bases not matched to a gene. CDR3 length: 14 residues. The V gene's germline CDR1 is SGHRS and CDR2 YFSETQ. The chain's CDR3 is CASRKLAGDNEQFF. The CDR3, as DNA: TGCGCCAGCAGAAAACTAGCGGGGGACAATGAGCAGTTCTTC.

The chain has TRBV4-2 and TRBJ2-1, with D possibly matching TRBD2 (6 bases). Trimming cost V 0 bases and J 12 bases, with 21 bases left between them. CDR3 length: 16 amino acids. CDR1 and CDR2 (germline): LGHNA, YNFKEQ. The CDR3 spells CASSQEGGGKIGWQFF. The DNA of the CDR3 is TGTGCCAGCAGCCAAGAGGGGGGAGGAAAAATTGGGTGGCAGTTCTTC.

The J gene is TRBJ2-1, the V gene TRBV11-2; 9 bases map to TRBD2. The V segment lost 5 bases and the J segment 8 bases; nucleotides outside the gene matches: 16. Germline V gives CDR1 SGHAT, CDR2 FQNNGV. The CDR3 spans 17 residues. CDR3 bases: TGTGCCAGCAGCCCGAGTAGACTAGCGGCCCTTAGGGATGAGCAGTTCTTC. Amino acids: CASSPSRLAALRDEQFF. The whole variable domain, filled in from reference TRBV11-2 and TRBJ2-1, reads EAGVAQSPRYKIIEKRQSVAFWCNPISGHATLYWYQQILGQGPKLLIQFQNNGVVDDSQLPKDRFSAERLKGVDSTLKIQPAKLEDSAVYLCASSPSRLAALRDEQFFGPGTRLTVL.

V gene TRBV9 combines with J gene TRBJ1-1, with no clear D. The CDR3 consists of 13 residues. Germline values: CDR1 SGDLS, CDR2 YYNGEE. V lost 1 base, J lost 0 bases, and 4 bases lay in between. The CDR3 DNA sequence: TGTGCCAGCAGCGTATCTATGAACACTGAAGCTTTCTTT. As protein: CASSVSMNTEAFF.

The rearrangement joins TRBV30 to TRBJ1-6; 9 bases line up with TRBD1. Germline V gives CDR1 GTSNPN, CDR2 SVGIG (reference sequence). CDR3 length: 13 amino acids. V trimming: 5 bases; J trimming: 9 bases; junction bases outside the gene matches: 5. The CDR3 DNA follows: TGTGCCTGGGGGACAGGGCTTGGTTCACCCCTCCACTTT. Amino acids: CAWGTGLGSPLHF.

The chain recombines TRBV30 with TRBJ2-1; 7 bases match TRBD1. Germline values: CDR1 GTSNPN, CDR2 SVGIG (reference sequence). This CDR3 spans 15 amino acids. The V gene end was trimmed by 4 bases and the J gene end by 7 bases; junction bases not matched to a gene: 13. For the CDR3, the DNA is TGTGCCTGGACTCCGAACAGGGGAATCGGGAATGAGCAGTTCTTC. Translation: CAWTPNRGIGNEQFF.

The chain links TRBV7-6 to TRBJ2-7, with TRBD1 as a possible D gene (6 bases). The germline CDR1 and CDR2 sequences are SGHVS and FNYEAQ. Trimming shortened V by 2 bases and J by 0 bases, and 14 bases separated the two germline ends. CDR3 length: 16 amino acids. The CDR3 DNA follows: TGTGCCAGCAGCTTAACATGGGACACCAGCTCCTACGAGCAGTACTTC. Residues: CASSLTWDTSSYEQYF.

The J gene is TRBJ2-7, the V gene TRBV2; the match to TRBD2 covers 12 bases. V shed 6 bases, J shed 4 bases, and the junction held 7 bases outside the gene matches. The germline V gene has CDR1 SNHLY and CDR2 FYNNEI. The CDR3 is 15 residues long. The CDR3 nucleotides read TGTGCCAGCAGGGCTCTAGCGGGAGGGAATTACGAGCAGTACTTC. The encoded protein is CASRALAGGNYEQYF.

This rearrangement joins TRBV5-8 to TRBJ2-1; TRBD1 matches 10 bases. The germline V gene has CDR1 SGHTS and CDR2 YDEGEE. V gave up 3 bases and J gave up 5 bases; unmatched junction bases: 5. This CDR3 has 15 residues. CDR3 DNA sequence: TGTGCCAGCAGCTGGGGTGGGACAGGGGACAATGAGCAGTTCTTC. Translated: CASSWGGTGDNEQFF.

This chain uses TRBV6-6 with TRBJ2-2; 9 nucleotides agree with TRBD1. CDR1 MNHNY and CDR2 SVGAGI come from the germline V gene (reference sequence). V shed 5 bases and J 7 bases; nucleotides not matched to a gene: 5. The CDR3 length is 14 residues. CDR3 loop: CASSLQGAGGELFF. The CDR3 nucleotides are TGTGCCAGCAGTCTACAGGGGGCAGGCGGGGAGCTGTTTTTT.

V gene TRBV29-1 combines with J gene TRBJ1-2; TRBD1 is a possible D gene (5 bases). The CDR3 has 15 residues. V was pared by 1 base and J by 4 bases, with 16 bases between. Germline CDR1 SQVTM, CDR2 ANQGSEA. The CDR3: CSVEARGQGSYGYTF. The CDR3, as DNA: TGCAGCGTTGAAGCTCGTGGGCAGGGTTCCTATGGCTACACCTTC.

This chain's CDR3 is CASRRHANYGYTF. The CDR3 DNA reads TGTGCCAGCAGAAGACACGCTAACTATGGCTACACCTTC. The chain carries TRBV6-1 and TRBJ1-2; D remains ambiguous. Trimming took 6 bases from V and 0 from J, leaving 8 bases between them. The length of the CDR3 is 13 residues. The germline V gene has CDR1 MNHNS and CDR2 SASEGT.

The chain employs TRBV7-8 and TRBJ2-1, with D uncertain. The CDR3 totals 16 residues. V dropped 5 bases and J dropped 0 bases, with 14 bases sitting between them. Per the germline V gene, CDR1 is SGHVS and CDR2 is FQNEAQ. CDR3 in DNA: TGTGCCAGCAGCCCACAGACCGCTAACTCCTACAATGAGCAGTTCTTC. It specifies CASSPQTANSYNEQFF.